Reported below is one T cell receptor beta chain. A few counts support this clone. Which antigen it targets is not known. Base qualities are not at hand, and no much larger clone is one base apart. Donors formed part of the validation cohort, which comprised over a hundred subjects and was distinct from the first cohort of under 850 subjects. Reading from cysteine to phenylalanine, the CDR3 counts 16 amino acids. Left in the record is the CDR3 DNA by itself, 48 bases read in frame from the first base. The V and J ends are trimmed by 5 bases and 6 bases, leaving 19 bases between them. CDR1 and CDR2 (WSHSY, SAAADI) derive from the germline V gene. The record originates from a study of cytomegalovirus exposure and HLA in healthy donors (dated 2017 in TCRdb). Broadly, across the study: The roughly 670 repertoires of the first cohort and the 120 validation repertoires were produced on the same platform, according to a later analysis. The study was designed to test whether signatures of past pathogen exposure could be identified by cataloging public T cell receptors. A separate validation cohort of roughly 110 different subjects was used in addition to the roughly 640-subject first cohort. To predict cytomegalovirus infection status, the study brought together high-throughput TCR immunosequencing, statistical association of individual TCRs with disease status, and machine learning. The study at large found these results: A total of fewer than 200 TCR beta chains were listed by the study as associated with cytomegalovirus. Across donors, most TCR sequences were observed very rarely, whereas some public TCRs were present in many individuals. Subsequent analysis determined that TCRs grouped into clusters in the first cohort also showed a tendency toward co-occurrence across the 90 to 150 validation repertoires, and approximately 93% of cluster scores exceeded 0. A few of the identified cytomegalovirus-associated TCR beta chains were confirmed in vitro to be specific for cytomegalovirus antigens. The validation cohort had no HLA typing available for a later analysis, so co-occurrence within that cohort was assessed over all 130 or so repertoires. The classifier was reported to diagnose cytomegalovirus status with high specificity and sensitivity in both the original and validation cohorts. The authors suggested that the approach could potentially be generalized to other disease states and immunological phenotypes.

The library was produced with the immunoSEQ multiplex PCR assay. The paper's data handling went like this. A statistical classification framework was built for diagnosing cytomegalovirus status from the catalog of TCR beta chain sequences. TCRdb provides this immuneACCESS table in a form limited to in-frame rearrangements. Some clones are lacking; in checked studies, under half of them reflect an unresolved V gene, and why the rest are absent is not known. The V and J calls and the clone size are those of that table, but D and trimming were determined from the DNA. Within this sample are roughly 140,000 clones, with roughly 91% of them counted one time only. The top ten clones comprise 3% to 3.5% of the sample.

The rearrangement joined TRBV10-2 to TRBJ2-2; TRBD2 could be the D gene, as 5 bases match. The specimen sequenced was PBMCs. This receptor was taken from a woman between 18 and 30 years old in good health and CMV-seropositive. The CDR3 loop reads CASSPLEGQLSGELFF. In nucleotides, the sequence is TGCGCCAGCAGTCCCCTCGAGGGTCAACTGTCCGGGGAGCTGTTTTTT.